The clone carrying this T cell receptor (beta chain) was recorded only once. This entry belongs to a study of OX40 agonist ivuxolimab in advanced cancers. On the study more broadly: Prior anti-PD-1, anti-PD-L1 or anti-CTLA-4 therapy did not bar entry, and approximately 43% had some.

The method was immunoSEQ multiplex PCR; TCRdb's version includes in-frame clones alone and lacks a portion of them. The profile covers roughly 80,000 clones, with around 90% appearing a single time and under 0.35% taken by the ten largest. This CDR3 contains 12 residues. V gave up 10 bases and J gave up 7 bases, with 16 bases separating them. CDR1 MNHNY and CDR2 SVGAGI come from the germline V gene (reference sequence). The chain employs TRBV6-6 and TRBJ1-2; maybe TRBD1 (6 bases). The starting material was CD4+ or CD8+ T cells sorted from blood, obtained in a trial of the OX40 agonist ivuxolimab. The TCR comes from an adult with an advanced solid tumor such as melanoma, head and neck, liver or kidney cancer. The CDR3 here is CATYRAEGGYTF. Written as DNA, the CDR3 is TGTGCCACATACAGGGCTGAAGGTGGCTACACCTTC.